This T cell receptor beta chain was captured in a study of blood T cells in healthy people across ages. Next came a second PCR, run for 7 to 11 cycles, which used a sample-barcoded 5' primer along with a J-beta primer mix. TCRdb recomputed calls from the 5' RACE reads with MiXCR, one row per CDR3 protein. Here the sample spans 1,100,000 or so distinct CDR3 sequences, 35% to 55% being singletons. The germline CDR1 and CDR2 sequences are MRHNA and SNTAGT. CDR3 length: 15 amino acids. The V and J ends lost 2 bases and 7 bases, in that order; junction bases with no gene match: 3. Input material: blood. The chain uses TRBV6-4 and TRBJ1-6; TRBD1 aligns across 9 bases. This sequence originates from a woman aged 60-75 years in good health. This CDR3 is CASSDTGTGNSPLHF. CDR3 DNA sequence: TGTGCCAGCAGTGACACCGGGACAGGGAATTCACCCCTCCACTTT.